The 13 T cell receptor beta chains in this list originate from one sample, sequenced in a study of T cell responses to AZD1222 COVID-19 vaccine. Only in-frame clones appear in the TCRdb table, and some are missing; sequencing was by immunoSEQ multiplex PCR. Of approximately 140,000 clones in the sample, more than 85% are singletons; the top ten hold approximately 3.6%. Here the sequenced sample was peripheral blood, taken 28 days after the second AZD1222 dose. The receptors originated from an adult who received the AZD1222 COVID-19 vaccine.

The chain uses TRBV6-5 and TRBJ1-2, with D possibly being TRBD1 (6 bases). The length of the CDR3 is 14 residues. From germline, CDR1 is MNHEY and CDR2 SVGAGI. V was shortened by 2 bases and J by 5 bases, with 12 bases between the two germline ends. DNA for the CDR3: TGTGCCAGCAGTTACCGACAGGCTGGGTATGGCTACACCTTC. It encodes CASSYRQAGYGYTF.

The chain combines TRBV24-1 with TRBJ2-7; D gene uncertain. V lost 3 bases to trimming and J lost 6 bases, with 8 bases between them. The CDR3 totals 12 residues. Germline loops: CDR1 KGHDR, CDR2 SFDVKD. The CDR3 nucleotides are TGTGCCACCAGTGATGAGAGGCGCGAGCAGTACTTC. It is translated as CATSDERREQYF.

The rearrangement links TRBV6-5 to TRBJ2-3, with 13 bases that match TRBD2. The germline gives CDR1 MNHEY, CDR2 SVGAGI. This CDR3 contains 14 residues. V was pared by 6 bases and J by 3 bases, with 0 bases of the junction left unmatched. CDR3 amino acids: CASRGLAGTDTQYF. The CDR3 nucleotides are TGTGCCAGCAGGGGACTAGCGGGGACAGATACGCAGTATTTT.

The chain has TRBV11-2 and TRBJ2-4; no firm D call. Germline CDR1 and CDR2: SGHAT and FQNNGV. V dropped 0 bases and J dropped 6 bases, with 6 bases sitting between them. CDR3 size: 13 residues. The CDR3 DNA reads as TGTGCCAGCAGCTTAGATCGTGGAAACATTCAGTACTTC. Translated, it gives CASSLDRGNIQYF.

This chain uses TRBV5-5 with TRBJ1-5; TRBD1 is a possible D gene (5 bases). Looked up from germline, CDR1 is SGHKS and CDR2 is YYEKEE (reference sequence). This CDR3 region has 15 residues. V lost 1 base and J lost 5, with 13 bases in between. The CDR3: CASSLTPLTDQPQHF. The CDR3 nucleotides read TGTGCCAGCAGCTTGACACCTTTGACAGATCAGCCCCAGCATTTT.

The chain links TRBV28 to TRBJ2-7; TRBD2 aligns across 7 bases. V lost 7 bases and J lost 5; bases outside the gene matches: 17. The CDR3 is 16 residues long. Per the germline V gene, CDR1 is MDHEN and CDR2 is SYDVKM. The CDR3 loop reads CASTTPSSTSYHEQYF. CDR3 DNA sequence: TGTGCCAGCACCACTCCGTCGTCGACTAGCTACCACGAGCAGTACTTC. Combining the CDR3 with reference TRBV28 and TRBJ2-7 gives the whole variable domain DVKVTQSSRYLVKRTGEKVFLECVQDMDHENMFWYRQDPGLGLRLIYFSYDVKMKEKGDIPEGYSVSREKKERFSLILESASTNQTSMYLCASTTPSSTSYHEQYFGPGTRLTVT.

The rearrangement links TRBV4-1 to TRBJ2-7, with 7 positions matching TRBD2. CDR1 is MGHRA and CDR2 is YSYEKL in the germline V gene. Trimming took 1 base from V and 1 from J; bases not matched to a gene: 10. The CDR3 runs 17 residues. The CDR3 region is CASSQAALAETSYEQYF. CDR3 DNA sequence: TGCGCCAGCAGCCAAGCTGCCCTAGCGGAGACTTCCTACGAGCAGTACTTC.

The chain links TRBV11-3 to TRBJ2-1, with 9 nucleotides matching TRBD1. The CDR3 covers 15 residues. Per germline, CDR1 SGHNT and CDR2 YENEEA. V lost 6 bases, J lost 0 bases, and 3 bases stayed unmatched. Written as DNA, the CDR3 is TGTGCCAGCAGTATGGACAGGGGCTCCTACAATGAGCAGTTCTTC. Translating it yields CASSMDRGSYNEQFF.

V gene TRBV9 combines with J gene TRBJ1-4, with TRBD1 as a possible D gene (5 bases). Germline V gene lookup returns CDR1 SGDLS and CDR2 YYNGEE. V gave up 3 bases and J gave up 7 bases, with 13 bases separating them. The CDR3 sequence is 14 residues long. DNA for the CDR3: TGTGCCAGCAGCGACCAGGGAGTCGGTGAAAAACTGTTTTTT. Translated: CASSDQGVGEKLFF.

A single count supports this clone. This sequence joins TRBV5-1 and TRBJ2-3, with no clear D. V was pared by 1 base and J by 2 bases, with 5 bases between. The germline V gene has CDR1 SGHRS and CDR2 YFSETQ. CDR3 size: 13 residues. The CDR3 protein is CASSLRDTDTQYF. The CDR3 nucleotides are TGCGCCAGCAGCTTGCGAGACACAGATACGCAGTATTTT.

V gene TRBV19 combines with J gene TRBJ1-5, with 11 bases identical to TRBD1. Trimming at V came to 5 bases and at J to 5 bases, leaving 17 bases not matched to a gene. This CDR3 region has 19 residues. Per germline, CDR1 LNHDA and CDR2 SQIVND (reference sequence). CDR3 nucleotide sequence: TGTGCCAGTAGTGCTCACTGGACAGGGGGCCTGGGGATGGATCAGCCCCAGCATTTT. This encodes CASSAHWTGGLGMDQPQHF.

The chain combines TRBV5-4 with TRBJ1-4; 7 bases are shared with TRBD1. The CDR3 consists of 15 residues. Germline CDR1 reads SGHNT; CDR2 reads YYREEE (reference sequence). Unmatched junction bases numbered 11, after V lost 4 bases and J lost 8 bases. CDR3 sequence (DNA): TGTGCCAGCAGCGACCCGACAGGGCTCGGGGAAAAACTGTTTTTT. This sequence encodes CASSDPTGLGEKLFF.

The gene calls are TRBV28 and TRBJ1-1; 8 bases agree with TRBD1. The CDR3 extends over 14 amino acids. The V segment lost 2 bases and the J segment 1 base; nucleotides outside the gene matches: 0. CDR1 is MDHEN and CDR2 is SYDVKM in the germline V gene. In DNA form, the CDR3 reads TGTGCCAGCAGTTTAGGGACAGGGAACACTGAAGCTTTCTTT. Amino acids: CASSLGTGNTEAFF.